This TCR beta chain is from a study of OX40 agonist ivuxolimab in advanced cancers. Study details: Having had anti-PD-1, anti-PD-L1 or anti-CTLA-4 therapy before was allowed, and approximately 40% had some.

The sample holds one count of this clone. Its matching antigen is unknown. The junction and the germline gene differ at one end; a read error may be behind it. The germline V gene has CDR1 SSHAT and CDR2 FNYEAQ (reference sequence). The CDR3 extends over 16 amino acids. Study-wide findings and caveats: The mean number of expanded clones was higher in CD8+ T cells than in CD4+.

Clones were sequenced by immunoSEQ multiplex PCR, and TCRdb holds only the in-frame ones, with some missing. The sample yields roughly 48,000 clones, 83% seen once. Prior autoimmune disease or systemic immunosuppression barred patients. The sample here was CD4+ or CD8+ T cells sorted from blood, taken in a trial of the OX40 agonist ivuxolimab. V usage is TRBV7-7 and J usage is TRBJ2-6; 8 bases agree with TRBD1. This clonotype originated in an adult with an advanced solid tumor such as melanoma, head and neck, liver or kidney cancer. CDR3 nucleotide sequence: TGTGCTAGCAGCCCTAGGACAGGGTTGGTAGTAAGCGTCCTGACTTTC. Protein: CASSPRTGLVVSVLTF.